The 26 T cell receptor beta chains below all came from one sample that was sequenced in a study of shared clonotypes between healthy human individuals. Repertoires were generated with immunoSEQ multiplex PCR, while TCRdb's copy carries only in-frame clones and drops some. The data show about 2 million clones, roughly 95% seen once. Sample: naive CD4+ T cells sorted from blood. Sample subset: CD45RA+ positively selected. Every receptor here comes from a man between 18 and 29 years old in good health.

V gene TRBV28 combines with J gene TRBJ1-6; D is unclear. The CDR3 runs 15 residues. Per germline, CDR1 MDHEN and CDR2 SYDVKM. V lost 4 bases and J 11 bases, leaving 18 bases between the germline ends. This chain's CDR3 is CASSYPPRVGAPLHF. The CDR3 coding sequence is TGTGCCAGCAGTTACCCCCCAAGGGTCGGAGCACCCCTCCACTTT.

The V and J genes are TRBV10-2 and TRBJ1-5, with TRBD1 as a possible D gene (5 bases). The V end lost 0 bases, the J end lost 5 bases, and 14 bases lay between the germline ends. Germline loops: CDR1 WSHSY, CDR2 SAAADI. This CDR3 region has 16 residues. The CDR3 loop reads CASSESLGVTHQPQHF. DNA for the CDR3: TGCGCCAGCAGTGAGTCATTAGGGGTAACACATCAGCCCCAGCATTTT.

The chain has TRBV19 and TRBJ1-6; D perhaps matches TRBD1 (5 bases). Germline V lookup: CDR1 LNHDA, CDR2 SQIVND (reference sequence). V lost 2 bases and J 8 bases, leaving 10 bases between the germline ends. CDR3 size: 14 residues. Here the CDR3 reads CASSIKGWDSPLHF. Here the CDR3 DNA reads TGTGCCAGTAGTATAAAGGGGTGGGATTCACCCCTCCACTTT. The full variable domain, its missing parts supplied by reference TRBV19 and TRBJ1-6, is DGGITQSPKYLFRKEGQNVTLSCEQNLNHDAMYWYRQDPGQGLRLIYYSQIVNDFQKGDIAEGYSVSREKKESFPLTVTSAQKNPTAFYLCASSIKGWDSPLHFGNGTRLTVT.

As regards this clone: The same CDR3 arises from other DNA sequences in this sample as well. The chain couples TRBV2 to TRBJ1-2, with TRBD1 matching over 9 bases. Germline lookup yields CDR1 SNHLY and CDR2 FYNNEI. This CDR3 is 14 amino acids long. V shed 6 bases, J shed 2 bases, and the junction held 4 bases outside the gene matches. The CDR3 DNA reads as TGTGCCAGCAGCCTAGGACAGGGGAACTATGGCTACACCTTC. This codes for CASSLGQGNYGYTF.

The chain recombines TRBV27 with TRBJ1-6; D uncertain. V lost 7 bases, J lost 3 bases, and 10 bases lay in between. This CDR3 contains 14 residues. CDR1 and CDR2 (germline): MNHEY, SMNVEV (reference sequence). In DNA form, the CDR3 reads TGTGCCAGCACCCGGAACAGCTATAATTCACCCCTCCACTTT. Encoded protein: CASTRNSYNSPLHF.

The chain joins TRBV30 to TRBJ2-7; perhaps TRBD2 as D (5 bases). V lost 2 bases and J 3 bases, leaving 8 bases between the germline ends. This CDR3 is 12 amino acids long. Germline V CDR1 and CDR2: GTSNPN, SVGIG (reference sequence). CDR3 protein: CAWSPRDYEQYF. DNA of the CDR3: TGTGCCTGGAGTCCGAGGGACTACGAGCAGTACTTC.

V and J are TRBV19 and TRBJ1-5, with D perhaps matching TRBD1 (6 bases). V shed 4 bases and J shed 6 bases, with 16 bases lying between them. Germline values: CDR1 LNHDA, CDR2 SQIVND (reference sequence). The CDR3 has 15 residues. The chain's CDR3 is CASSTPAGVGQPQHF. CDR3 sequence (DNA): TGTGCCAGTAGTACCCCGGCAGGGGTGGGTCAGCCCCAGCATTTT.

The chain combines TRBV5-1 with TRBJ2-3; the D gene is possibly TRBD1 (7 bases). Looked up from germline, CDR1 is SGHRS and CDR2 is YFSETQ. V gave up 0 bases and J gave up 2 bases, with 19 bases separating them. CDR3 length: 18 amino acids. The CDR3 loop reads CASSLGGAGTVLTDTQYF. Written as DNA, the CDR3 is TGCGCCAGCAGCTTGGGAGGGGCGGGGACAGTACTCACAGATACGCAGTATTTT.

J is TRBJ2-7 and V is TRBV7-9, with D perhaps TRBD1 (6 bases). V was cut by 5 bases and J by 6 bases, with 20 bases left in between. Germline CDR1 SEHNR, CDR2 FQNEAQ (reference sequence). The CDR3 runs to 15 residues. This CDR3 is CASSGFGRGLVEQYF. CDR3 nucleotides: TGTGCCAGCAGCGGGTTTGGCAGGGGTTTGGTCGAGCAGTACTTC.

This sequence joins TRBV28 and TRBJ1-4; 11 positions agree with TRBD1. V lost 7 bases to trimming and J lost 8 bases; unmatched junction nucleotides: 9. Germline values: CDR1 MDHEN, CDR2 SYDVKM. This CDR3 contains 15 residues. The CDR3: CASTLWTGGQEKLFF. CDR3 sequence (DNA): TGTGCCAGCACCCTATGGACAGGGGGCCAAGAAAAACTGTTTTTT.

This clone was seen ten or more times. The CDR3 region has the DNA TGTGCCACCAGCAGAGATCCCCCGGACGAGCAGTACTTC. This sequence encodes CATSRDPPDEQYF. The V and J genes are TRBV15 and TRBJ2-7; D is uncertain. Germline values: CDR1 LNHNV, CDR2 YYDKDF (reference sequence). The CDR3 runs to 13 residues. Trimming removed 0 bases at V and 5 bases at J, with 8 bases between.

As to this clone: Other DNA sequences of this sample code for an identical CDR3. The V gene is TRBV9, the J gene TRBJ2-7, with unresolved D. The germline V gene has CDR1 SGDLS and CDR2 YYNGEE. This CDR3 is built from 14 residues. Between the trimmed V and J ends, which lost 0 bases and 1 base, there was a span of 8 bases. The CDR3 reads CASSVGGRSYEQYF. DNA of the CDR3: TGTGCCAGCAGCGTAGGAGGACGATCCTACGAGCAGTACTTC.

The chain couples TRBV4-1 to TRBJ2-7; D remains ambiguous. The CDR3 covers 15 residues. V lost 0 bases to trimming and J lost 3 bases, with 12 bases between them. Germline CDR1 MGHRA, CDR2 YSYEKL. CDR3 sequence reads: CASSQERAYIYEQYF. CDR3 bases: TGCGCCAGCAGCCAAGAACGGGCATATATCTACGAGCAGTACTTC.

This clone was counted a single time. The chain is built from TRBV19 and TRBJ2-7; either TRBD1 or TRBD2 may supply D (5 bases each). This CDR3 comprises 14 residues. Between the trimmed V and J ends, which lost 5 bases and 5 bases, there was a span of 16 bases. Germline CDR1 reads LNHDA; CDR2 reads SQIVND (reference sequence). Here the CDR3 DNA reads TGTGCCAGTAGTGATTGGACGGGGACGGACGAGCAGTACTTC. Its translation is CASSDWTGTDEQYF.

The chain employs TRBV6-5 and TRBJ2-2; D not resolved. CDR3 size: 12 residues. The V gene lost 6 bases and the J gene lost 3 bases, with 5 bases spanning the gap. The V gene's germline CDR1 is MNHEY and CDR2 SVGAGI. The CDR3, as DNA: TGTGCCAGCAGCCACCACACCGGGGAGCTGTTTTTT. This gives the protein CASSHHTGELFF.

For this clone: Other DNA sequences from this sample encode an identical CDR3 as well. This rearrangement joins TRBV6-5 to TRBJ2-7; 12 nucleotides match TRBD2. V lost 5 bases, J lost 6 bases, and 2 bases stayed unmatched. Germline V gives CDR1 MNHEY, CDR2 SVGAGI. CDR3 length: 13 amino acids. The CDR3 loop is CASSASGGGEQYF. Here the CDR3 DNA reads TGTGCCAGCAGTGCTAGCGGGGGGGGCGAGCAGTACTTC.

The V and J genes are TRBV4-1 and TRBJ1-4; no reliable D call. CDR1 and CDR2 from the germline V gene are MGHRA and YSYEKL. V lost 4 bases and J 7 bases, leaving 19 bases between the germline ends. This CDR3 is 16 amino acids long. CDR3 protein: CASSPASTVAREKLFF. The CDR3 DNA is TGCGCCAGCAGCCCCGCGTCCACTGTTGCACGTGAAAAACTGTTTTTT.

This chain connects TRBV5-1 to TRBJ1-4; 10 positions match TRBD1. The V segment lost 4 bases and the J segment 4 bases; nucleotides outside the gene matches: 7. The germline gives CDR1 SGHRS, CDR2 YFSETQ. This CDR3 is 16 amino acids long. CDR3 region: CASSQGQGSINEKLFF. In DNA, the CDR3 is TGCGCCAGCAGCCAGGGACAGGGGTCCATTAATGAAAAACTGTTTTTT.

This clone has just one count. The chain joins TRBV5-6 to TRBJ2-7, with TRBD1 matching over 7 bases. Germline lookup yields CDR1 SGHDT and CDR2 YYEEEE. The CDR3 is 16 residues long. V shed 4 bases and J 0 bases; nucleotides not matched to a gene: 10. The CDR3 region is CASSGEQGRRSYEQYF. The DNA for the CDR3 is TGTGCCAGCAGCGGGGAACAGGGGCGCCGCTCCTACGAGCAGTACTTC.

The J gene is TRBJ2-1, the V gene TRBV5-1; 8 bases match TRBD2. The J segment lost 8 bases and the V segment lost 0 bases, leaving 7 bases of the junction unmatched. The germline V gene has CDR1 SGHRS and CDR2 YFSETQ. This CDR3 has 15 amino acids. The CDR3: CASSLGSGKFDEQFF. CDR3 sequence (DNA): TGCGCCAGCAGCTTGGGTAGCGGGAAATTTGATGAGCAGTTCTTC.

The chain couples TRBV19 to TRBJ1-2; TRBD1 aligns across 10 bases. The CDR3 loop spans 14 amino acids. J was trimmed by 7 bases and V by 5 bases; bases with no gene match: 7. Germline CDR1 LNHDA, CDR2 SQIVND (reference sequence). The CDR3 protein is CASSETGGAPGYTF. The CDR3 DNA is TGTGCCAGTAGTGAGACAGGGGGCGCGCCTGGCTACACCTTC.

In this sample, this clone turned up once. The chain combines TRBV12-5 with TRBJ2-7; tentatively, D is TRBD1 (6 bases). The CDR3 spans 15 residues. Looked up from germline, CDR1 is LGHNT and CDR2 is FRNRAP. Trimming removed 1 base at V and 2 bases at J, with 12 bases between. The CDR3 is CASGLAGQTPYEQYF. Here the CDR3 DNA reads TGTGCTAGTGGTTTGGCCGGACAGACCCCCTACGAGCAGTACTTC. The full variable domain, completed using reference TRBV12-5 and TRBJ2-7, is DARVTQTPRHKVTEMGQEVTMRCQPILGHNTVFWYRQTMMQGLELLAYFRNRAPLDDSGMPKDRFSAEMPDATLATLKIQPSEPRDSAVYFCASGLAGQTPYEQYFGPGTRLTVT.

V gene TRBV5-6 combines with J gene TRBJ2-4, with TRBD1 matching 7 bases. V lost 2 bases, J lost 0 bases, and 5 bases stayed unmatched. Germline-derived CDR1 and CDR2 are SGHDT and YYEEEE. This CDR3 region has 16 residues. CDR3 in amino acids: CASSFLSGGAKNIQYF. The CDR3 nucleotides read TGTGCCAGCAGCTTTTTGTCAGGGGGAGCCAAAAACATTCAGTACTTC.

Concerning this clone: The sample holds other DNA sequences that translate to the same CDR3. This sequence joins TRBV5-1 and TRBJ2-3, with TRBD2 matching 8 bases. Germline CDR1 is SGHRS and CDR2 is YFSETQ. CDR3 length equals 16 residues. The V segment lost 0 bases and the J segment 0 bases; nucleotides outside the gene matches: 3. DNA of the CDR3: TGCGCCAGCAGCTTGGTAGCGGGAACTAGCACAGATACGCAGTATTTT. Residues: CASSLVAGTSTDTQYF.

This rearrangement joins TRBV14 to TRBJ1-1; 7 nucleotides agree with TRBD1. The CDR3 is made up of 13 amino acids. The junction had 8 bases not matched to a gene; V was cut back by 8 bases and J by 5 bases. Germline V gives CDR1 SGHDN, CDR2 FVKESK. Written as DNA, the CDR3 is TGTGCCAGCGGCCGACAGGGTTTGACTGAAGCTTTCTTT. Protein product: CASGRQGLTEAFF.

This rearrangement joins TRBV4-1 to TRBJ2-7; D is ambiguous. CDR1 and CDR2 (germline): MGHRA, YSYEKL. V lost 0 bases and J lost 8, with 8 bases in between. This CDR3 has 12 amino acids. The CDR3 sequence: CASSQDSQQQYF. CDR3 DNA sequence: TGCGCCAGCAGCCAAGATTCGCAGCAGCAGTACTTC.